This T cell receptor beta chain emerged from a study of blood T cell repertoires in COVID-19. Overall study: From the United States, Italy and Spain came samples of acute and convalescent COVID-19. T cells, B-cell-depleted T cells, or PBMCs provided the cDNA or gDNA that served as material.

The CDR3 has 16 amino acids. Trimming took 6 bases from V and 5 from J; bases not matched to a gene: 12. The V gene's germline CDR1 is MDHEN and CDR2 SYDVKM. As processed by the authors: Amplification from reference gene primers served as the basis for estimated nucleated cell counts. TCRdb's table, derived via immunoSEQ multiplex PCR, lists solely in-frame clones and lacks some. D and trimming come from the DNA, and the V and J calls and clone size come from that table. The sample records hundreds of thousands of clones, 80% to 90% being singletons. Sequenced: peripheral blood. This TCR derives from a woman aged 50 to 60 with acute or convalescent COVID-19. The V gene is TRBV28, the J gene TRBJ2-7; 11 bases are shared with TRBD2. CDR3 sequence: CASSRPLAGGRNEQYF. The CDR3 region has the DNA TGTGCCAGCAGCCGTCCCCTAGCGGGAGGTCGGAACGAGCAGTACTTC.